At least ten counts were recorded for the clone carrying this TCR beta chain. Its antigen is not known. The sample belongs to a study of T cells after yellow fever vaccination. General study points: Among all clonotypes, a small share was observed in both CD4 and CD8 compartments.

CDR3 length: 14 amino acids. The V end was cut by 3 bases, the J end by 10 bases, with 16 bases between. Germline values: CDR1 LGHDT, CDR2 YNNKEL (reference sequence). TCRdb reprocessed the 5' RACE reads via MiXCR and lists one record per CDR3 protein. This sample has nearly 350,000 distinct CDR3 sequences; roughly 8.4% occur once, and the top ten carry around 17%. V gene TRBV3-1 combines with J gene TRBJ2-1, with D possibly matching TRBD2 (6 bases). The TCR comes from a man in his late teens or twenties who received the YFV17D yellow fever vaccine. The starting material was PBMCs, obtained approximately 47 days after the first yellow fever vaccination. The CDR3 DNA is TGTGCCAGCAGCCACGTGACTAGAATCGAAGAGCAGTTCTTC. Translation: CASSHVTRIEEQFF.